One sample yielded the 10 T cell receptor beta chains listed below, sequenced in a study of blood T cell repertoires in COVID-19. This table comes from immunoSEQ multiplex PCR, and its TCRdb copy is limited to in-frame clones, with some not included. This sample has 280,000 or so clones, with 89% found just once. The sample consisted of peripheral blood. Receptors were obtained from a woman in her fifties or sixties with acute or convalescent COVID-19.

CDR3: CASARGGIDTEAFF. In DNA form, the CDR3 reads TGTGCCAGCGCTCGGGGAGGGATCGACACTGAAGCTTTCTTT. This chain joins TRBV28 and TRBJ1-1; unclear D gene. The CDR3 totals 14 residues. Germline V gene lookup returns CDR1 MDHEN and CDR2 SYDVKM. Trimming stripped 8 bases from V and 3 bases from J, with 16 bases between.

The chain couples TRBV6-5 to TRBJ1-2; D gene uncertain. Germline V CDR1 and CDR2: MNHEY, SVGAGI. The CDR3 runs 12 residues. V gave up 8 bases and J gave up 4 bases, with 11 bases separating them. The CDR3 here is CASGDGLYGYTF. CDR3 in DNA: TGTGCCAGCGGAGACGGCCTCTATGGCTACACCTTC.

The chain uses TRBV9 and TRBJ1-1, with TRBD1 as a possible D gene (5 bases). The CDR3 covers 15 residues. Germline CDR1 and CDR2: SGDLS and YYNGEE. V lost 2 bases to trimming and J lost 1 base, with 12 bases between them. The CDR3 is CASSVGGSENTEAFF. CDR3 nucleotide sequence: TGTGCCAGCAGCGTCGGGGGTAGTGAGAACACTGAAGCTTTCTTT.

The gene calls are TRBV10-3 and TRBJ2-6; the D gene is possibly TRBD1 (6 bases). From germline, CDR1 is ENHRY and CDR2 SYGVKD. The CDR3 contains 17 residues. V was pared by 0 bases and J by 0 bases, with 9 bases between. The CDR3: CAISESTGISGANVLTF. CDR3 DNA sequence: TGTGCCATCAGTGAGTCTACAGGGATCTCTGGGGCCAACGTCCTGACTTTC.

In its sample, this clone was seen a few times. The chain combines TRBV11-3 with TRBJ1-1; D is unclear. The V end was cut by 4 bases, the J end by 2 bases, with 5 bases between. The CDR3 has 12 residues. Per the germline V gene, CDR1 is SGHNT and CDR2 is YENEEA. As DNA, the CDR3 is TGTGCCAGCAGCTACTCAAACACTGAAGCTTTCTTT. Its translation: CASSYSNTEAFF.

The chain employs TRBV30 and TRBJ1-2, with D perhaps TRBD1 (6 bases). CDR3 length equals 15 residues. Germline lookup yields CDR1 GTSNPN and CDR2 SVGIG (reference sequence). With 5 bases removed from V and 4 bases from J, the gap between germline ends came to 20 bases. The CDR3 is CAWHLRGGRAYGYTF. In DNA, the CDR3 is TGTGCCTGGCACCTTCGCGGGGGGCGCGCCTATGGCTACACCTTC.

The V gene is TRBV9, the J gene TRBJ2-1; TRBD2 matches at 15 bases. From germline, CDR1 is SGDLS and CDR2 YYNGEE. The V segment lost 4 bases and the J segment 0 bases; nucleotides outside the gene matches: 11. The CDR3 spans 20 residues. The CDR3 spells CASSPPPRTSGRASYNEQFF. Here the CDR3 DNA reads TGTGCCAGCAGCCCGCCCCCTAGGACTAGCGGGAGGGCCTCCTACAATGAGCAGTTCTTC.

The chain uses TRBV7-2 and TRBJ2-1, with 14 bases fitting TRBD2. There are 16 residues in the CDR3. V lost 6 bases, J lost 9 bases, and 10 bases stayed unmatched. Germline CDR1 reads SGHTA; CDR2 reads FQGNSA. The DNA of the CDR3 is TGTGCCAGCAGGCCCCTGACTAGCGGGAGGGCCGTTGAGCAGTTCTTC. Translated: CASRPLTSGRAVEQFF.

The rearrangement uses TRBV4-3 and TRBJ2-3; D remains unclear. V gave up 1 base and J gave up 6 bases, with 8 bases separating them. This CDR3 is 13 amino acids long. Germline V gene data show CDR1 as LGHNA and CDR2 as YSLEER. CDR3 loop: CASSQVVRDTQYF. CDR3 bases: TGCGCCAGCAGCCAAGTAGTCAGGGATACGCAGTATTTT.

As to this clone: The junction departs from the called germline gene at one end, perhaps through a read error. The gene calls are TRBV7-7 and TRBJ2-1; TRBD2 aligns across 7 bases. The CDR3 consists of 19 residues. Germline lookup yields CDR1 SSHAT and CDR2 FNYEAQ (reference sequence). The CDR3 protein is CASSLLTQVAGNSYNEQFF. CDR3 coding DNA: TGTGCTAGCAGCTTACTCACTCAGGTAGCGGGCAATTCCTACAATGAGCAGTTCTTC.